Below are 4 T cell receptor beta chains sequenced from a single sample in a study of T cell repertoires in cytomegalovirus infection (dated by TCRdb to the late 2010s). Their cognate antigens are unknown. Interpreted using the paper, the treatment or condition label stands for: in vitro stimulation with specific CMV peptide epitopes to enrich CMV-specific T cells. Sequencing used an Illumina HiSeq 1500. The public reads were run again by TCRdb, first through fastp at Q25 and then through MiXCR, and only productive beta chains were kept. Identical CDR3 protein sequences are pooled into one entry, listed with their most common genes and DNA. Here the sample has some 560,000 distinct CDR3 sequences; roughly 43% occur a single time. Clones ranked in the top ten supply 48% of the sample. The specimen comprised cultured PBMCs, sampled from culture after CMV antigen stimulation. These receptors originate from a human donor in good health (CMV status not recorded). Some clones in this sample may be carry-over from other donors' samples.

The chain employs TRBV7-2 and TRBJ2-7; 8 bases agree with TRBD2. V lost 5 bases and J lost 3; bases outside the gene matches: 6. In germline, CDR1 is SGHTA, CDR2 FQGNSA. This CDR3 comprises 14 residues. CDR3 residues: CASSTREGDYEQYF. CDR3 nucleotides: TGTGCCAGCAGCACTCGGGAGGGGGACTACGAGCAGTACTTC.

The chain is built from TRBV6-6 and TRBJ2-1; 8 bases fit TRBD1. Trimming took 10 bases from V and 6 from J; bases not matched to a gene: 8. The CDR3 runs to 13 residues. In germline, CDR1 is MNHNY, CDR2 SVGAGI (reference sequence). CDR3 bases: TGTGCCATTTTCTGGACAGGGCCCAATGAGCAGTTCTTC. It is translated as CAIFWTGPNEQFF.

The rearrangement uses TRBV11-2 and TRBJ2-7; D is ambiguous. This CDR3 is 13 amino acids long. CDR1 and CDR2 (germline): SGHAT, FQNNGV. V was shortened by 5 bases and J by 3 bases, with 11 bases between the two germline ends. Here the CDR3 reads CASSITAGYEQYF. The CDR3 DNA sequence: TGTGCCAGCAGCATAACGGCAGGCTACGAGCAGTACTTC.

The V gene is TRBV11-2, the J gene TRBJ2-3, with 9 nucleotides matching TRBD2. The J segment lost 7 bases and the V segment lost 7 bases, leaving 18 bases of the junction unmatched. CDR1 and CDR2 from the germline V gene are SGHAT and FQNNGV. The CDR3 length is 17 residues. This chain's CDR3 is CASTKTRGAGGQNTQYF. The CDR3 DNA follows: TGTGCCAGCACCAAAACGAGGGGGGCGGGGGGGCAAAATACGCAGTATTTT.